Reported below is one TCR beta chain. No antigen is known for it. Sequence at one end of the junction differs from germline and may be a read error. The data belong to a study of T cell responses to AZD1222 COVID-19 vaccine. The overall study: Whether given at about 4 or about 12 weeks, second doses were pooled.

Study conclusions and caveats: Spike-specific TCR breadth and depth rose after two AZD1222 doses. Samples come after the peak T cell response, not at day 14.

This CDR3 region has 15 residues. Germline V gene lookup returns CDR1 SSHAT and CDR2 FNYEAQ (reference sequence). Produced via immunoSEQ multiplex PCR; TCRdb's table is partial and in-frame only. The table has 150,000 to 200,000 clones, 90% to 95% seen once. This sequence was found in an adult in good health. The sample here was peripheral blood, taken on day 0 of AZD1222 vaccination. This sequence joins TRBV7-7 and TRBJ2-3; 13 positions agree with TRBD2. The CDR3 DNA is TGTGCTAGCAGTTCCGGACTAGCGGGAGTCGATACGCAGTATTTT. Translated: CASSSGLAGVDTQYF.